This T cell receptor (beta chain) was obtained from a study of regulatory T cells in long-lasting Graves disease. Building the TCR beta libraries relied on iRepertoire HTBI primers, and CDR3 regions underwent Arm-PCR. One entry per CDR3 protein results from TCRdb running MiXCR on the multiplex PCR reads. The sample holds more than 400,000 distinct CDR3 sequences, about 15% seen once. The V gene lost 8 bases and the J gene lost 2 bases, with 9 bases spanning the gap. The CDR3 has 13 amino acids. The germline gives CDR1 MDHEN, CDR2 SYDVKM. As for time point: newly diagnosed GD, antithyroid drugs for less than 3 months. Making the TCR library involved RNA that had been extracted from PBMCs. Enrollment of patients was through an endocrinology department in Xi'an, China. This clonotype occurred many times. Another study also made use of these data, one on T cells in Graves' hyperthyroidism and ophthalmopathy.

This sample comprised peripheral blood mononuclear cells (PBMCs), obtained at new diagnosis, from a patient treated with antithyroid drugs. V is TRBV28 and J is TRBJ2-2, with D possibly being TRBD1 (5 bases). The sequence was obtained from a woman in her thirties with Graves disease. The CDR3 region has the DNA TGTGCCAGCGGTGACAGAAACACCGGGGAGCTGTTTTTT. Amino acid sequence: CASGDRNTGELFF.